The source of this TCR beta chain is a study of CD8+CD57+ T cells in acquired aplastic anemia. Looking at the study overall: When averaged, DNA from sorted CD4+ and CD8+ cells came to approximately 3 ug. General study results and limits: Between patients and controls, CD8+ Simpson's diversity did not vary significantly.

This clonotype was found many times. Its matching antigen is unknown. It was patients with CD8+CD57+ cell expansion by flow cytometry who were chosen for sequencing. In all patients, the disease was severe acquired aplastic anemia. The CDR3 sequence is 12 residues long. Trimming removed 1 base at V and 13 bases at J, with 10 bases between. CDR3 and TCR beta VDJ profiling relied on a genomic DNA template. In TCRdb, the reads were re-called with MiXCR into one record per CDR3 protein. The table lists about 160,000 distinct CDR3 sequences, 40% to 55% of them singletons. The sequence was obtained from a human donor with aplastic anemia. The sample consisted of sorted CD4+, CD8+, or CD8+CD57+ T cells (not recorded which) from PBMCs. This chain links TRBV12-3 or TRBV12-4 with TRBJ1-4; D remains unclear. The CDR3 loop reads CASSLGQAGLFF. The CDR3 nucleotides read TGTGCCAGCAGTTTAGGGCAGGCAGGACTGTTTTTT.